The rows below give T cell receptor beta chains drawn from one sample of a study of OX40 agonist ivuxolimab in advanced cancers. Data came from immunoSEQ multiplex PCR; TCRdb stores just in-frame clones and leaves some out. The sample shows roughly 23,000 clones, approximately 78% of them seen only once. This specimen was CD4+ or CD8+ T cells sorted from blood, taken in a trial of the OX40 agonist ivuxolimab. The receptors here all came from an adult with an advanced solid tumor such as melanoma, head and neck, liver or kidney cancer. The CDR3 runs from the conserved cysteine through the conserved F or W. A D gene is named only where the DNA matches it firmly. Size is omitted from some rows. Given values are once, few, many or a class for expanded clones.

D,V,J,size,CDR3,DNA
.,TRBV27,TRBJ2-3,.,CASTQNSATDTQYF,TGTGCCAGCACCCAAAATAGCGCCACAGATACGCAGTATTTT
.,TRBV10-1,TRBJ2-2,.,CASSERRAGGELFF,TGCGCCAGCAGTGAGAGGAGGGCAGGAGGGGAGCTGTTTTTT
.,TRBV19,TRBJ2-1,.,CASSIDLGLYNEQFF,TGTGCCAGTAGTATAGATCTAGGTCTCTACAATGAGCAGTTCTTC
.,TRBV5-6,TRBJ1-2,.,CASSDRSGDGYTF,TGTGCCAGCAGCGACCGATCAGGGGACGGCTACACCTTC
.,TRBV7-9,TRBJ2-1,.,CASSLQDYVSEQFF,TGTGCCAGCAGCTTACAGGACTACGTCTCTGAGCAGTTCTTC
.,TRBV7-9,TRBJ1-1,.,CASRDAGIEAEAFF,TGTGCCAGCAGAGACGCCGGGATAGAGGCTGAAGCTTTCTTT
.,TRBV4-1,TRBJ2-7,.,CASSQGGVGAVYEQYF,TGCGCCAGCAGCCAAGGCGGAGTAGGGGCAGTCTACGAGCAGTACTTC
TRBD1,TRBV7-9,TRBJ2-2,.,CASSPRTGGFPGELFF,TGTGCCAGCAGCCCTCGGACAGGGGGGTTTCCCGGGGAGCTGTTTTTT
.,TRBV27,TRBJ2-1,.,CASSLGGNSYNEQFF,TGTGCCAGCAGTTTAGGGGGAAACTCCTACAATGAGCAGTTCTTC
.,TRBV28,TRBJ2-3,.,CASSLLTPRDTQYF,TGTGCCAGCAGTTTATTGACGCCGAGGGATACGCAGTATTTT
TRBD1,TRBV9,TRBJ2-5,.,CASSVGTGRGGQETQYF,TGTGCCAGCAGCGTAGGGACAGGAAGAGGCGGTCAAGAGACCCAGTACTTC
TRBD2,TRBV27,TRBJ2-3,.,CASSPGTSGRMRYF,TGTGCCAGCAGTCCCGGGACTAGCGGGAGGATGAGGTATTTT
TRBD1,TRBV27,TRBJ1-2,.,CASSDRGLSNYGYTF,TGTGCCAGCAGTGACAGGGGATTGTCTAACTATGGCTACACCTTC
TRBD2,TRBV9,TRBJ2-3,.,CASSLWGGGDTQYF,TGTGCCAGCAGCTTATGGGGCGGGGGAGATACGCAGTATTTT
TRBD1,TRBV6-5,TRBJ2-6,.,CASSYSTGTGANVLTF,TGTGCCAGCAGTTACTCGACAGGGACTGGGGCCAACGTCCTGACTTTC
.,TRBV27,TRBJ1-2,.,CASSPRQAGGYTF,TGTGCCAGCAGTCCCCGACAGGCCGGTGGCTACACCTTC
.,TRBV28,TRBJ2-7,few,CASSFSPASYSYEQYF,TGTGCCAGCAGTTTTAGCCCAGCTTCATACTCCTACGAGCAGTACTTC
.,TRBV10-3,TRBJ2-3,.,CGIKEASTDTQYF,TGTGGCATAAAGGAAGCTAGCACAGATACGCAGTATTTT
.,TRBV9,TRBJ2-7,few,CASSVGDSYEQYF,TGTGCCAGCAGCGTAGGGGACTCCTACGAGCAGTACTTC
.,TRBV15,TRBJ2-7,.,CATSSLEGRASYEQYF,TGTGCCACCAGCAGTCTGGAGGGACGGGCCTCCTACGAGCAGTACTTC
.,TRBV6-1,TRBJ2-2,.,CASSERTGRYTGELFF,TGTGCCAGCAGTGAAAGAACAGGGAGGTACACCGGGGAGCTGTTTTTT
TRBD2,TRBV28,TRBJ2-3,medium-sized,CVLDTGRARDTQYF,TGTGTCCTAGACACGGGGAGGGCGAGAGATACGCAGTATTTT
TRBD1,TRBV5-4,TRBJ2-7,.,CASSLPRQGTYEQYF,TGTGCCAGCAGCCTCCCTCGACAGGGTACCTACGAGCAGTACTTC
TRBD2,TRBV6-5,TRBJ2-7,.,CASSSLAREYGEQYF,TGTGCCAGCAGTTCCCTTGCGCGGGAGTACGGCGAGCAGTACTTC
.,TRBV7-3,TRBJ2-5,.,CASSLGLSETQYF,TGTGCCAGCAGCTTAGGGCTATCGGAGACCCAGTACTTC
.,TRBV7-8,TRBJ2-2,once,CASSLKDLPRDTGELFF,TGTGCCAGCAGCCTAAAGGATTTGCCCCGGGACACCGGGGAGCTGTTTTTT
TRBD1,TRBV4-2,TRBJ2-7,.,CASSITGGEQYF,TGTGCCAGCAGCATAACAGGGGGCGAGCAGTACTTC
.,TRBV18,TRBJ2-4,.,CASSSLDIQYF,TGTGCCAGCTCATCCTTGGACATTCAGTACTTC
.,TRBV28,TRBJ1-6,once,CASSYDRINSPLHF,TGTGCCAGCAGTTACGACAGGATTAATTCACCCCTCCACTTT
.,TRBV5-4,TRBJ2-7,.,CASMNGISYEQYF,TGTGCCAGCATGAACGGAATCTCCTACGAGCAGTACTTC
TRBD1,TRBV29-1,TRBJ2-2,few,CSVDRGAGELFF,TGCAGCGTGGACAGGGGGGCCGGGGAGCTGTTTTTT
TRBD2,TRBV9,TRBJ2-3,.,CASSGTSGGLDTQYF,TGTGCCAGCAGTGGTACTAGCGGGGGTCTGGATACGCAGTATTTT
.,TRBV28,TRBJ2-7,.,CASSLGKVDEQYF,TGTGCCAGCAGCTTAGGAAAAGTAGACGAGCAGTACTTC
.,TRBV4-1,TRBJ1-6,.,CASSQDSQNNSPLHF,TGCGCCAGCAGCCAAGATTCCCAGAATAATTCACCCCTCCACTTT
.,TRBV19,TRBJ1-1,.,CASSIVPNTEAFF,TGTGCCAGTAGTATAGTACCGAACACTGAAGCTTTCTTT
.,TRBV6-5,TRBJ1-5,.,CASSYSSNLNQPQHF,TGTGCCAGCAGTTACTCATCCAACCTCAATCAGCCCCAGCATTTT
.,TRBV19,TRBJ2-3,.,CASSIEQGRGTDTQYF,TGTGCCAGTAGTATAGAACAGGGCAGAGGCACAGATACGCAGTATTTT
.,TRBV27,TRBJ2-5,once,CASSFGRALQETQYF,TGTGCCAGCAGTTTTGGCAGGGCATTACAAGAGACCCAGTACTTC
TRBD2,TRBV28,TRBJ2-1,.,CASSILAASRYNEQFF,TGTGCCAGCAGCATTCTAGCGGCCTCACGGTACAATGAGCAGTTCTTC
TRBD1,TRBV9,TRBJ1-2,.,CASSPGQGYGYTF,TGTGCCAGCAGCCCGGGACAGGGCTATGGCTACACCTTC
TRBD2,TRBV27,TRBJ2-3,once,CASSLWLAGATDTQYF,TGTGCCAGCAGTTTATGGCTAGCGGGGGCTACAGATACGCAGTATTTT
.,TRBV5-6,TRBJ2-3,.,CASSTDPGADTQYF,TGTGCCAGCAGCACGGACCCTGGGGCAGATACGCAGTATTTT
.,TRBV19,TRBJ2-3,.,CASSGLVGHGTDTQYF,TGTGCCAGTAGTGGTCTGGTGGGCCACGGCACAGATACGCAGTATTTT
.,TRBV25-1,TRBJ1-1,few,CASSESKGFNTEAFF,TGTGCCAGCAGTGAATCGAAGGGGTTTAACACTGAAGCTTTCTTT
.,TRBV7-9,TRBJ2-1,.,CAERDNEQFF,TGTGCCGAACGAGATAATGAGCAGTTCTTC
.,TRBV5-6,TRBJ2-7,.,CASSPPGGRAYEQYF,TGTGCCAGCAGCCCCCCTGGCGGCAGGGCCTACGAGCAGTACTTC
.,TRBV7-9,TRBJ1-1,.,CASSLAFSTRNTEAFF,TGTGCCAGCAGCTTAGCGTTCTCCACGCGGAACACTGAAGCTTTCTTT
.,TRBV9,TRBJ2-7,once,CASSLGPQLSYEQYF,TGTGCCAGCAGCCTAGGGCCACAGCTTTCCTACGAGCAGTACTTC
TRBD1,TRBV5-6,TRBJ1-3,.,CASSFPPTGTGRNTIYF,TGTGCCAGCAGCTTTCCCCCAACCGGGACAGGGAGAAACACCATATATTTT
.,TRBV6-5,TRBJ2-7,.,CASSYRGTTYEQYF,TGTGCCAGCAGTTACCGCGGGACGACCTACGAGCAGTACTTC
TRBD1,TRBV13,TRBJ2-1,.,CASAGTAYNEQFF,TGTGCCAGCGCCGGGACAGCTTACAATGAGCAGTTCTTC
TRBD1,TRBV6-5,TRBJ2-7,.,CASSWGTGAYEQYF,TGTGCCAGCAGTTGGGGGACAGGGGCCTACGAGCAGTACTTC
.,TRBV20-1,TRBJ1-4,.,CSAPWGEKLFF,TGCAGTGCTCCCTGGGGGGAAAAACTGTTTTTT
.,TRBV19,TRBJ1-5,.,CASSQGGQPQHF,TGTGCCAGTAGTCAGGGTGGTCAGCCCCAGCATTTT
.,TRBV11-1,TRBJ2-7,.,CASSLAQGPYEQYF,TGTGCCAGCAGCTTAGCGCAGGGGCCCTACGAGCAGTACTTC
.,TRBV19,TRBJ1-3,.,CASLGGTGNTIYF,TGTGCCAGTCTCGGGGGGACTGGAAACACCATATATTTT
TRBD1,TRBV9,TRBJ1-1,many,CASSVEPGGSNTEAFF,TGTGCCAGCAGCGTAGAGCCAGGGGGCTCGAACACTGAAGCTTTCTTT
TRBD2,TRBV29-1,TRBJ2-7,.,CSARCLPASGRPPAYYEQYF,TGCAGCGCTCGATGCTTACCCGCTAGCGGGAGACCCCCCGCTTACTACGAGCAGTACTTC
.,TRBV4-2,TRBJ2-3,.,CASSQTELDTQYF,TGTGCCAGCAGCCAAACGGAGCTAGATACGCAGTATTTT